A selection of T cell receptor beta chains follows, all from one sample in a study of T cell responses to AZD1222 COVID-19 vaccine. Libraries were prepared by immunoSEQ multiplex PCR; TCRdb keeps only in-frame clonotypes and omits some of them. The sample has tens of thousands of clones; roughly 85% are singletons. The material sequenced was peripheral blood, taken 28 days after the second AZD1222 dose. The receptor source for this set is an adult who received the AZD1222 COVID-19 vaccine. Each CDR3 is given with its conserved first and last residue. Each record gives: clone size, D gene, V gene, J gene, CDR3 protein, CDR3 DNA. The D gene is left open where the match is weak. Size is omitted from some rows. Given values are once, few, many or a class for expanded clones.

NA,TRBD2,TRBV3-1/TRBV3-2,TRBJ2-1,CASSQASGGWEQFF,TGTGCCAGCAGCCAAGCCAGCGGGGGGTGGGAGCAGTTCTTC
NA,TRBD1,TRBV5-1,TRBJ1-3,CASSTQTGPPLPGNTIYF,TGCGCCAGCAGCACCCAGACAGGGCCGCCACTGCCTGGAAACACCATATATTTT
NA,NA,TRBV12-3/TRBV12-4,TRBJ1-2,CASSPGTEMGYTF,TGTGCCAGCAGTCCCGGGACCGAAATGGGCTACACCTTC
few,NA,TRBV5-4,TRBJ2-5,CASSSRTGRETQYF,TGTGCCAGCAGCTCGCGGACTGGGCGGGAGACCCAGTACTTC
NA,TRBD1,TRBV27,TRBJ1-5,CASSLGVTGGGQPQHF,TGTGCCAGCAGTTTAGGGGTGACAGGGGGCGGGCAGCCCCAGCATTTT
NA,NA,TRBV6-6,TRBJ2-7,CASSLRGSPYEQYF,TGTGCCAGCAGTCTCAGGGGTTCCCCCTACGAGCAGTACTTC
NA,NA,TRBV4-2,TRBJ2-5,CASSQDRGSLQETQYF,TGTGCCAGCAGCCAAGATAGGGGCTCACTCCAAGAGACCCAGTACTTC
NA,NA,TRBV5-5,TRBJ2-3,CASSGEVLDTQYF,TGTGCCAGCAGCGGGGAGGTATTGGATACGCAGTATTTT
NA,NA,TRBV5-1,TRBJ2-3,CASSLAVADSTDTQYF,TGCGCCAGCAGCTTGGCTGTCGCGGATAGCACAGATACGCAGTATTTT
NA,NA,TRBV29-1,TRBJ1-2,CSVPGSANYGYTF,TGCAGCGTTCCGGGAAGTGCTAACTATGGCTACACCTTC
NA,NA,TRBV18,TRBJ1-3,CASSPQGDGPGNTIYF,TGTGCCAGCTCACCACAAGGGGACGGTCCTGGAAACACCATATATTTT
NA,TRBD2,TRBV5-4,TRBJ2-5,CASSLYRTSDKETQYF,TGTGCCAGCAGCTTGTATAGGACTAGCGACAAAGAGACCCAGTACTTC
NA,NA,TRBV10-3,TRBJ2-1,CAIGVFKRSYNEQFF,TGTGCCATCGGGGTGTTTAAAAGGTCCTACAATGAGCAGTTCTTC
NA,TRBD1,TRBV5-1,TRBJ2-6,CASSWTGGGGANVLTF,TGCGCCAGCAGCTGGACAGGGGGTGGTGGGGCCAACGTCCTGACTTTC
NA,NA,TRBV6-5,TRBJ1-1,CASNPPSRVNTEAFF,TGTGCCAGCAATCCCCCGAGTCGGGTGAACACTGAAGCTTTCTTT
NA,NA,TRBV18,TRBJ1-1,CASSPRGNRNTEAFF,TGTGCCAGCTCACCTCGGGGGAACAGGAACACTGAAGCTTTCTTT
NA,NA,TRBV7-8,TRBJ1-2,CASSLGDYGYTF,TGTGCCAGCAGCTTAGGGGACTATGGCTACACCTTC
few,NA,TRBV9,TRBJ1-6,CASSSDTYSPLHF,TGTGCCAGCAGCTCTGACACATATTCACCCCTCCACTTT
NA,TRBD1,TRBV5-1,TRBJ1-2,CASSLAGQGVNYGYTF,TGCGCCAGCAGCTTGGCGGGACAGGGGGTAAACTATGGCTACACCTTC
NA,TRBD2,TRBV5-1,TRBJ2-3,CASSPPAGGGDTQYF,TGCGCCAGCAGCCCCCCGGCGGGGGGAGGGGATACGCAGTATTTT